The present entry profiles one TCR beta chain with its context. Participant age was roughly 18 to 95 years, and participants resided in roughly 25 US areas. Categorization into cohorts depended on clinical history that participants reported. The study counted Cohort 3 donors as recovered given two negative PCRs, clearance, or symptom resolution. The assay was immunoSEQ multiplex PCR, and TCRdb's table has in-frame clones only and misses some. This repertoire shows a few hundred thousand clones, just under 90% found once; its top ten account for about 1.7%. The source of the sample is a study of blood T cell repertoires in COVID-19. The ends were cut back, 2 bases at V and 2 bases at J, with 11 bases in the middle. Germline CDR1 and CDR2: SGHNT and YYREEE (reference sequence). The length of the CDR3 is 14 residues.

The sequenced material came from PBMCs or T cells enriched from blood (not recorded which). This receptor was obtained from a woman aged 25 to 39 who had recovered from COVID-19. This chain links TRBV5-4 with TRBJ2-7, with D possibly being TRBD1 (5 bases). CDR3 coding DNA: TGTGCCAGCAGCTTTCAGGGTGGCCCCTACGAGCAGTACTTC. Translation: CASSFQGGPYEQYF.